This T cell receptor beta chain emerged from a study of T-cell reconstitution after alpha-beta-depleted transplantation in children. Study results and caveats: Several hundred rapidly expanded clones from non-depleted graft cells reportedly supplied alpha-beta T cells about two months post-transplant. The main origin of T-cell counts and diversity one year after transplant was newly produced T cells. Certain patients had high TCRbeta diversity at day 60, and it came from recipient T cells and thymic progenitors that survived.

Note on this clonotype: Its antigen is unknown. Since the CDR3 does not end with the conserved phenylalanine or tryptophan, this likely comes from a read error.

Unique molecular identifiers were used in preparing the TCRbeta library. Via MiXCR, TCRdb re-called the PCR reads, giving one row per CDR3 protein. The profile shows approximately 490,000 distinct CDR3 sequences, about 10% of them singletons. Sequencing used PBMCs, obtained before TCRalphabeta/CD19-depleted stem cell transplant. The sequence was collected from a child aged 2 to 15 with inherited bone marrow failure, due to receive a stem cell transplant.

CDR3 loop: CASGLYRDRGKTGELFL. CDR3 nucleotide sequence: TGTGCTAGTGGTCTCTACCGGGACAGGGGAAAAACCGGGGAGCTGTTTCTT. The rearrangement links TRBV12-5 to TRBJ2-2; 10 bases fit TRBD1. CDR3 length: 17 residues. Trimming cost V 5 bases and J 5 bases; bases outside gene matches: 11. Germline V lookup: CDR1 LGHNT, CDR2 FRNRAP.